What follows are 17 T cell receptor beta chains derived from one specimen sequenced in a study of T-cell memory formation after mild COVID-19. TCRdb reprocessed the 5' RACE reads with MiXCR, giving one entry per CDR3 protein. The sample records 250,000 to 300,000 distinct CDR3 sequences, under 20% being singletons. Sample: PBMCs or a T cell subset sorted from them (not recorded which). Source of these receptors: a man younger than 30 who had mild COVID-19 (a few samples of this study predate the infection). Cell type and time point are not known.

V and J are TRBV2 and TRBJ1-2, with D perhaps matching TRBD1 (5 bases). Trimming pared 9 bases from V and 7 bases from J, leaving 12 bases between. CDR3 length equals 11 residues. Germline CDR1 is SNHLY and CDR2 is FYNNEI. CDR3 protein: CASRWGSGYTF. The CDR3 coding sequence is TGTGCCAGTCGTTGGGGGTCTGGCTACACCTTC.

This chain uses TRBV11-2 with TRBJ2-1, with 8 bases matching TRBD2. This CDR3 region has 16 residues. The V gene's germline CDR1 is SGHAT and CDR2 FQNNGV. V was clipped by 7 bases and J by 5 bases; unmatched bases: 13. The CDR3 DNA reads TGTGCCAGCACCCCGCTGGGCCGGGGGGGAGACAATGAGCAGTTCTTC. Translation gives CASTPLGRGGDNEQFF.

This sequence joins TRBV7-2 and TRBJ1-5, with no clear D. CDR1 and CDR2 from the germline V gene are SGHTA and FQGNSA. The CDR3 is made up of 15 amino acids. V shed 2 bases and J shed 5 bases, with 13 bases lying between them. CDR3 bases: TGTGCCAGCAGCTTAAGTTGGGGTAGTGATCAGCCCCAGCATTTT. It is translated as CASSLSWGSDQPQHF. The full variable domain, in which reference TRBV7-2 and TRBJ1-5 provide the parts outside the CDR3, is GAGVSQSPSNKVTEKGKDVELRCDPISGHTALYWYRQSLGQGLEFLIYFQGNSAPDKSGLPSDRFSAERTGGSVSTLTIQRTQQEDSAVYLCASSLSWGSDQPQHFGDGTRLSIL.

The rearrangement joins TRBV30 to TRBJ2-1, with 8 bases that match TRBD2. Germline CDR1 and CDR2: GTSNPN and SVGIG (reference sequence). The CDR3 length is 15 residues. After removal of 2 bases from V and 6 bases from J, the junction contained 9 bases not matched to a gene. This CDR3 is CAWSRSGGPLNEQFF. In nucleotides, the CDR3 is TGTGCCTGGAGTCGGAGCGGGGGTCCCCTCAATGAGCAGTTCTTC.

The table lists this clonotype with a few counts. V usage is TRBV4-3 and J usage is TRBJ2-2, with TRBD2 matching 8 bases. V was clipped by 2 bases and J by 3 bases; unmatched bases: 8. Germline values: CDR1 LGHNA, CDR2 YSLEER. The CDR3 has 17 amino acids. The CDR3 here is CASSQPLRGEYTGELFF. In DNA form, the CDR3 reads TGCGCCAGCAGCCAACCCTTGCGGGGGGAGTACACCGGGGAGCTGTTTTTT.

This chain joins TRBV7-9 and TRBJ1-5; possibly TRBD1 for D (5 bases). V was clipped by 5 bases and J by 5 bases, with 13 bases between them. CDR1 and CDR2 from the germline V gene are SEHNR and FQNEAQ (reference sequence). This CDR3 comprises 14 residues. Written as DNA, the CDR3 is TGTGCCAGCAGCCCCGGCAGGGTCGATCAGCCCCAGCATTTT. It translates to CASSPGRVDQPQHF.

This chain uses TRBV6-5 with TRBJ2-7; D is unresolved. In germline, CDR1 is MNHEY, CDR2 SVGAGI. V dropped 2 bases and J dropped 2 bases, with 13 bases sitting between them. The CDR3 is 15 amino acids. The CDR3 region is CASSYQPLSTYEQYF. The DNA of the CDR3 is TGTGCCAGCAGTTACCAGCCCTTAAGCACCTACGAGCAGTACTTC.

This clonotype has only a few counts. This chain uses TRBV5-1 with TRBJ2-7, with D possibly TRBD1 on 6 matching bases. The CDR3 extends over 14 amino acids. The V end was cut by 4 bases, the J end by 2 bases, with 13 bases between. CDR1 and CDR2 (germline): SGHRS, YFSETQ. As DNA, the CDR3 is TGCGCCAGCAGCGCTGACAGGATTCCCTACGAGCAGTACTTC. Protein: CASSADRIPYEQYF.

The CDR3 region is CASRPPGRGNEKLFF. As DNA, the CDR3 is TGCGCCAGCAGGCCCCCGGGCAGGGGAAATGAAAAACTGTTTTTT. The chain recombines TRBV4-3 with TRBJ1-4, with D possibly being TRBD1 (6 bases). Germline V CDR1 and CDR2: LGHNA, YSLEER. The CDR3 runs to 15 residues. V dropped 6 bases and J dropped 5 bases, with 16 bases sitting between them.

The gene calls are TRBV7-2 and TRBJ2-5; D remains unclear. This CDR3 is built from 13 residues. The germline V gene encodes CDR1 SGHTA and CDR2 FQGNSA. Trimming removed 1 base at V and 5 bases at J, with 8 bases between. CDR3 sequence (DNA): TGTGCCAGCAGCTTAGACGACTTGGAGACCCAGTACTTC. This translates into CASSLDDLETQYF.

This clonotype has only a few counts. This chain joins TRBV24-1 and TRBJ2-3, with a tentative D call TRBD2 (6 bases). Germline V gene lookup returns CDR1 KGHDR and CDR2 SFDVKD. The V end lost 3 bases, the J end lost 3 bases, and 12 bases lay between the germline ends. This CDR3 region has 15 residues. CDR3 bases: TGTGCCACCAGTGATGCCCCAGGGAGGACAGATACGCAGTATTTT. Translation gives CATSDAPGRTDTQYF.

In DNA, the CDR3 is TGCAGCGTTCACAGGATGAACACTGAAGCTTTCTTT. As protein: CSVHRMNTEAFF. V gene TRBV29-1 combines with J gene TRBJ1-1; weak D call: TRBD1 (5 bases). The V end was cut by 5 bases, the J end by 0 bases, with 7 bases between. This CDR3 comprises 12 residues. The germline gives CDR1 SQVTM, CDR2 ANQGSEA.

The rearrangement links TRBV12-3 or TRBV12-4 to TRBJ2-7; D could derive from TRBD1 or TRBD2 (5 bases each). V was trimmed by 3 bases and J by 3 bases, leaving 12 bases between them. This CDR3 has 14 residues. The CDR3 loop is CASSFGAADYEQYF. The CDR3 bases are TGTGCCAGCAGTTTCGGGGCAGCTGACTACGAGCAGTACTTC.

This clonotype was counted only a few times. The chain links TRBV5-4 to TRBJ1-2; tentatively, D is TRBD1 (5 bases). Germline CDR1 is SGHNT and CDR2 is YYREEE (reference sequence). The length of the CDR3 is 12 residues. The germline V and J ends were trimmed by 6 bases and 8 bases, with 14 bases remaining between them. CDR3 loop: CASTSGGEGYTF. CDR3 sequence (DNA): TGTGCCAGCACCTCTGGAGGGGAAGGCTACACCTTC.

The sample holds a few counts of this clonotype. This sequence joins TRBV4-1 and TRBJ2-1; 7 positions match TRBD2. Losses at the gene ends were 3 bases for V and 1 base for J; bases not matched to a gene: 3. CDR1 and CDR2 from the germline V gene are MGHRA and YSYEKL. The CDR3 totals 15 residues. As DNA, the CDR3 is TGCGCCAGCAGCCACGGCGGGGGTTCCTACAATGAGCAGTTCTTC. Encoded protein: CASSHGGGSYNEQFF.

The CDR3: CASSYGRNNEKLFF. The CDR3 DNA sequence: TGTGCCAGCAGTTACGGCAGGAACAATGAAAAACTGTTTTTT. The chain employs TRBV6-5 and TRBJ1-4; D uncertain. The CDR3 is 14 residues long. Trimming cost V 2 bases and J 5 bases, with 9 bases left between them. In germline, CDR1 is MNHEY, CDR2 SVGAGI.

The chain's CDR3 is CASSLARTTDPHSPLHF. The CDR3 DNA sequence: TGTGCCAGCAGCTTAGCGCGGACGACAGACCCCCATTCACCCCTCCACTTT. The V gene is TRBV7-9, the J gene TRBJ1-6; weak D call: TRBD1 (5 bases). Germline V lookup: CDR1 SEHNR, CDR2 FQNEAQ (reference sequence). The CDR3 consists of 17 residues. V gave up 0 bases and J gave up 8 bases, with 17 bases separating them. The full variable domain, completed using reference TRBV7-9 and TRBJ1-6, is DTGVSQNPRHKITKRGQNVTFRCDPISEHNRLYWYRQTLGQGPEFLTYFQNEAQLEKSRLLSDRFSAERPKGSFSTLEIQRTEQGDSAMYLCASSLARTTDPHSPLHFGNGTRLTVT.